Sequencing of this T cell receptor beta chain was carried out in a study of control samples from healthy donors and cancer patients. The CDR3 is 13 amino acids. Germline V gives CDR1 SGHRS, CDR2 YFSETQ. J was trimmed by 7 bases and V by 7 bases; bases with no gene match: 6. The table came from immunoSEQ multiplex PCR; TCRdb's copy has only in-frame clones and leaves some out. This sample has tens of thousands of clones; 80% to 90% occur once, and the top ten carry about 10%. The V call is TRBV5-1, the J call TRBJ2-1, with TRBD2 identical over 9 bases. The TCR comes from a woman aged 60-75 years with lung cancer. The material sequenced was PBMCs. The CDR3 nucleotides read TGCGCCAGCTTAGCGGGAGTGGGGAATGAGCAGTTCTTC. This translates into CASLAGVGNEQFF.